This TCR beta chain comes out of a study of neoadjuvant nivolumab and ipilimumab in lung cancer. Study findings and constraints: A small number of samples were TCR sequenced. Only a single major-pathologic-response sample was available for clonality analysis. Resected tumors had greater TCR richness and clonality than uninvolved lung. Only two of four nivolumab-treated tumors gained richness and clonality by surgery.

As concerns this clone: The antigen remains unidentified.

The CDR3 spans 14 residues. Looked up from germline, CDR1 is SQVTM and CDR2 is ANQGSEA. Germline trimming cut 4 bases from V and 1 base from J; bases unmatched to any gene: 3. Measured with immunoSEQ multiplex PCR; TCRdb has only the in-frame clones, and not every one. The profile shows about 27,000 clones, 60% to 85% of them singletons. The source of this sequence is an adult with non-small cell lung cancer. V is TRBV29-1 and J is TRBJ2-5; 10 bases line up with TRBD1. The source material was tumor tissue, sampled after neoadjuvant nivolumab, alone or with ipilimumab, at or shortly before surgery. CDR3 sequence reads: CSVVGQGLQETQYF. The CDR3 DNA sequence: TGCAGCGTTGTGGGACAGGGGCTCCAAGAGACCCAGTACTTC.